This T cell receptor beta chain derives from a study of OX40 agonist ivuxolimab in advanced cancers. For the study in its entirety: Ivuxolimab, which targeted the costimulatory receptor OX40 (CD134), was an agonistic, fully human IgG2 monoclonal antibody. Intravenous ivuxolimab was administered to patients every 2 weeks at six dose levels: 0.01, 0.1, 0.3, 1.5, 3 and 10 mg/kg. Of the approximately 53 patients in dose escalation, some 20 had hepatocellular carcinoma, around 15 had melanoma, 9 had renal cell carcinoma and 9 had head and neck cancer. Peripheral TCRbeta sequencing was intended to test whether TCR sequence diversity was altered and clonal T-cell expansion was caused by ivuxolimab. Prior anti-PD-1, anti-PD-L1 or anti-CTLA-4 therapy was permitted, and checkpoint inhibitors had been received by about 36% of dose-escalation patients. Three dose-escalation patients achieved partial responses, one with hepatocellular carcinoma and two with cutaneous melanoma. In the dose-escalation cohort, 82.7% of patients were male, and the mean age was approximately 60 years, with a range of 23 to 79. The paper reports the monotherapy dose-escalation portion (N of about 50 patients) of the phase I ivuxolimab trial.

Genomic DNA was extracted from sorted cells for sequencing of the TCRbeta CDR3 region. TCRbeta CDR3 regions were sequenced using the immunoSEQ Assay. TCRdb retrieved this table from immuneACCESS and kept in-frame rearrangements only. Not all clones are present; in checked studies, unresolved V genes account for under half, and no reason is known for the remainder. Recorded for this sample are 55,000 to 75,000 clones; roughly 80% of them occurred a single time. The ten largest clones take up roughly 10% of the sample. On this clone: This receptor's antigen is unknown. No qualities accompany the bases; no much larger clone lies one base away.

The cysteine opens and the phenylalanine closes a CDR3 of 14 amino acids. The retained sequence is limited to the CDR3, 42 bases, with the frame set at the first base. As encoded in the germline V gene, CDR1 is MGHDK while CDR2 is SYGVNS. Unmatched junction bases come to 1, with V trimmed by 0 bases and J by 4 bases. The trial excluded patients who had a history of autoimmune disease or who were on systemic immunosuppression. In every dose cohort, peripheral blood was drawn for TCR sequencing at baseline, cycle 4 day 1, and cycle 7 day 1. The samples were taken from a phase I, first-in-human, multicenter, open-label dose-escalation trial of ivuxolimab. Adults with locally advanced or metastatic head and neck squamous cell, hepatocellular, melanoma or renal cell carcinoma were enrolled in the trial. Before TCR sequencing, CD4+ and CD8+ T cells were separately sorted from peripheral blood. The paper as a whole reports these results and caveats: At doses of 0.1 to 3.0 mg/kg, clonal expansion of both CD4+ and CD8+ T cells in blood was seen between baseline and week 6. After ivuxolimab, more expanded clones were found on average in CD8+ T cells than in CD4+ T cells. Low levels of normalized T-cell clonal expansion were also shown by some nonresponding patients. The antigen specificity of the clonally expanded peripheral T cells was not determined. Partial responders in the 0.1-3.0 mg/kg groups had among the lowest normalized peripheral clonal expansion, especially among CD8+ T cells.

The clonotype was recovered from an adult with an advanced solid tumor such as melanoma, head and neck, liver or kidney cancer. The sequence joins TRBV25-1 to TRBJ1-2, with 8 middle bases fitting TRBD1. The sample here was CD4+ or CD8+ T cells sorted from blood, taken in a trial of the OX40 agonist ivuxolimab. The CDR3 protein: CASSEYGQGYGYTF. The nucleotide sequence reads TGTGCCAGCAGTGAATATGGACAGGGCTATGGCTACACCTTC.